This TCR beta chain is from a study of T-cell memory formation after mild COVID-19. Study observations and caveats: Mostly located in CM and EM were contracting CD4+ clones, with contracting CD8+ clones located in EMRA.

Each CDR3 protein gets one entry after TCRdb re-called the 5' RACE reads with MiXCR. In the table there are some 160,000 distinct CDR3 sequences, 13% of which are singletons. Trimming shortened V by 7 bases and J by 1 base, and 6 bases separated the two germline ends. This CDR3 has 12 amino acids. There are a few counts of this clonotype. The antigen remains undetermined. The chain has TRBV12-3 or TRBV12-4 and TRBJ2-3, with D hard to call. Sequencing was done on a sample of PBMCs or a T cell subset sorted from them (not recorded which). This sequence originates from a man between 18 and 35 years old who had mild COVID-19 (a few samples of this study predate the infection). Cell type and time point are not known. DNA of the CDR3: TGTGCCAGCAACCCGGGCACAGATACGCAGTATTTT. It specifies CASNPGTDTQYF.